The clone carrying this T cell receptor beta chain was counted between two and nine times. The sample is drawn from a study of response to subunit inactivated influenza vaccine. This CDR3 has 15 residues. From germline, CDR1 is SNHLY and CDR2 FYNNEI. V was cut by 2 bases and J by 5 bases, with 15 bases left in between. TCRdb processed the RT-PCR reads anew with MiXCR; each CDR3 protein has one entry. Here the sample spans approximately 290,000 distinct CDR3 sequences, over 20% being singletons. This TCR was sampled from a man aged 50-75 years who received an inactivated influenza vaccine. The source was PBMCs from blood, collected about 20 months after vaccination. The rearrangement uses TRBV2 and TRBJ2-5, with D perhaps being TRBD1 or TRBD2 (5 bases each). The CDR3 sequence: CASSEIRLEGETQYF. The CDR3 DNA sequence: TGTGCCAGCAGTGAAATACGGCTAGAGGGGGAGACCCAGTACTTC.